This TCR beta chain was sequenced in a study of blood T cell repertoires in COVID-19. About the study: Acute-phase and convalescent COVID-19 samples originated in the United States, Italy and Spain. T cells, B-cell-depleted T cells, or PBMCs supplied cDNA or gDNA.

In germline, CDR1 is SQVTM, CDR2 ANQGSEA. The CDR3 loop spans 15 amino acids. V lost 3 bases and J lost 4; bases outside the gene matches: 8. In the original processing: Estimated nucleated cell counts came from reference gene primer amplification. The protocol was immunoSEQ multiplex PCR, while the TCRdb copy is restricted to in-frame clones and leaves out a portion. V, J and clone size reflect that table, while D and trimming were determined from the DNA. The table lists almost 200,000 clones, approximately 87% of them singletons. The rearrangement links TRBV29-1 to TRBJ2-1, with 8 nucleotides matching TRBD1. The clonotype was recovered from a woman aged 70-85 years with acute or convalescent COVID-19. Sequenced input: peripheral blood. CDR3 loop: CSVDTSDRVYNEQFF. CDR3 DNA: TGCAGCGTTGATACTTCGGACAGGGTTTACAATGAGCAGTTCTTC.